What follows are 14 T cell receptor beta chains derived from one specimen sequenced in a study of T cell responses to AZD1222 COVID-19 vaccine. Using immunoSEQ multiplex PCR, the repertoire was profiled, and TCRdb retains in-frame clones only, with some absent. The sample yields 70,000 to 85,000 clones, around 82% seen once. Sequencing used peripheral blood, obtained 28 days after the second AZD1222 dose. These receptors came from an adult who received the AZD1222 COVID-19 vaccine.

The rearrangement links TRBV28 to TRBJ2-7; D is undetermined. The germline V and J ends were trimmed by 6 bases and 5 bases, with 14 bases remaining between them. The CDR3 totals 13 residues. The V gene's germline CDR1 is MDHEN and CDR2 SYDVKM. CDR3 region: CASSPPSRNEQYF. The CDR3 DNA is TGTGCCAGCAGCCCCCCGAGCAGGAACGAGCAGTACTTC.

The CDR3 region has the DNA TGTGCCAGCAGCTTGAGTCTAGCACCCCACGAGCAGTACTTC. This translates into CASSLSLAPHEQYF. The rearrangement links TRBV5-6 to TRBJ2-7, with a possible D match to TRBD2 (5 bases). The CDR3 contains 14 residues. V was shortened by 1 base and J by 5 bases, with 13 bases between the two germline ends. Germline values: CDR1 SGHDT, CDR2 YYEEEE. The whole variable domain, remainder taken from reference TRBV5-6 and TRBJ2-7, is DAGVTQSPTHLIKTRGQQVTLRCSPKSGHDTVSWYQQALGQGPQFIFQYYEEEERQRGNFPDRFSGHQFPNYSSELNVNALLLGDSALYLCASSLSLAPHEQYFGPGTRLTVT.

For this clone: Other DNA sequences in this sample translate to the same CDR3. The V call is TRBV11-3, the J call TRBJ2-1; TRBD2 is a possible D gene (6 bases). Trimming left V 5 bases short and J 0 bases short, with 11 bases between. CDR3 size: 15 residues. Per the germline V gene, CDR1 is SGHNT and CDR2 is YENEEA. The CDR3 coding sequence is TGTGCCAGCAGCCTCGGGGGTAGCTCCTACAATGAGCAGTTCTTC. Residues: CASSLGGSSYNEQFF.

V gene TRBV18 combines with J gene TRBJ2-7, with TRBD2 matching over 10 bases. CDR1 and CDR2 (germline): KGHSH, LQKENI. Trimming removed 5 bases from V and 0 bases from J; junction bases left unmatched: 4. The length of the CDR3 is 15 residues. CDR3 in amino acids: CASSASGRDSYEQYF. The CDR3 region has the DNA TGTGCCAGCTCAGCTAGCGGGAGAGACTCCTACGAGCAGTACTTC.

This clone was seen a single time. The chain recombines TRBV3-1 (or the pseudogene TRBV3-2) with TRBJ2-4; D possibly matches TRBD1 or TRBD2 (5 bases each). The V end was cut by 1 base, the J end by 4 bases, with 11 bases between. There are 15 residues in the CDR3. Germline assignment: CDR1 LGHDT and CDR2 YNNKEL (reference sequence). The CDR3 DNA is TGTGCCAGCAGCCAAGGAGGGCAGGGTAAAAACATTCAGTACTTC. Protein: CASSQGGQGKNIQYF.

In this sample, this clone turned up once. The chain carries TRBV29-1 and TRBJ2-1, with TRBD2 matching over 7 bases. V was pared by 4 bases and J by 4 bases, with 4 bases of the junction left unmatched. Per germline, CDR1 SQVTM and CDR2 ANQGSEA. The CDR3 runs to 13 residues. The CDR3 loop reads CSVVGGSYNEQFF. The CDR3 DNA reads TGCAGCGTTGTCGGCGGGAGTTACAATGAGCAGTTCTTC.

The rearrangement joins TRBV27 to TRBJ2-7; 8 nucleotides align to TRBD2. Trimming removed 4 bases from V and 0 bases from J; junction bases left unmatched: 14. From germline, CDR1 is MNHEY and CDR2 SMNVEV (reference sequence). The CDR3 totals 18 residues. The CDR3 DNA reads as TGTGCCAGCAGTTCATTCCCGGGGGGGCACTGGAGCTCCTACGAGCAGTACTTC. It yields the protein CASSSFPGGHWSSYEQYF.

The chain is built from TRBV28 and TRBJ1-1, with a possible D match to TRBD1 (6 bases). Deletions cut 3 bases from V and 5 bases from J, with 16 bases between. The CDR3 has 15 residues. Germline lookup yields CDR1 MDHEN and CDR2 SYDVKM. CDR3 nucleotide sequence: TGTGCCAGCAGTTTCGTTCCAGGGGTGGGAACTGAAGCTTTCTTT. It is translated as CASSFVPGVGTEAFF.

The rearrangement joins TRBV28 to TRBJ2-3; a possible D gene is TRBD1 (6 bases). CDR1 MDHEN and CDR2 SYDVKM come from the germline V gene. This CDR3 has 13 amino acids. V lost 8 bases, J lost 3 bases, and 12 bases lay in between. CDR3 bases: TGTGCCAGCCAGGGGACGGGGACAGATACGCAGTATTTT. This sequence encodes CASQGTGTDTQYF.

This chain joins TRBV7-3 and TRBJ2-1; D is undetermined. The CDR3 spans 12 residues. Germline V gives CDR1 SGHTA, CDR2 FQGTGA. V was shortened by 2 bases and J by 8 bases, with 7 bases between the two germline ends. The CDR3 reads CASSLGSYEQFF. CDR3 bases: TGTGCCAGCAGCTTAGGAAGCTATGAGCAGTTCTTC.

V and J are TRBV30 and TRBJ1-2, with 7 nucleotides matching TRBD1. Per germline, CDR1 GTSNPN and CDR2 SVGIG (reference sequence). Losses at the gene ends were 6 bases for V and 4 bases for J; bases not matched to a gene: 11. CDR3 size: 14 residues. The CDR3 sequence is CACYRGGGTYGYTF. The CDR3 nucleotides read TGTGCCTGCTACAGGGGTGGGGGTACCTATGGCTACACCTTC.

This clone was observed once. The rearrangement joins TRBV7-8 to TRBJ2-2; TRBD2 aligns across 8 bases. Germline V CDR1 and CDR2: SGHVS, FQNEAQ. V shed 5 bases, J shed 4 bases, and the junction held 6 bases outside the gene matches. The CDR3 sequence is 15 residues long. The CDR3 sequence: CASSRSGSVTGELFF. DNA for the CDR3: TGTGCCAGCAGCAGGAGCGGGAGCGTCACCGGGGAGCTGTTTTTT.

The CDR3 DNA reads TGTGCCAGCAGCCCCGTGGGGGGGCCCTCTAATGAAAAACTGTTTTTT. Its protein product is CASSPVGGPSNEKLFF. The chain employs TRBV4-2 and TRBJ1-4, with D possibly TRBD1 on 6 matching bases. Trimming removed 4 bases at V and 3 bases at J, with 15 bases between. Germline V gene data show CDR1 as LGHNA and CDR2 as YNFKEQ. There are 16 residues in the CDR3.

The chain has TRBV12-3 or TRBV12-4 and TRBJ2-1; tentatively, D is TRBD1 (6 bases). Trimming removed 3 bases at V and 4 bases at J, with 7 bases between. The CDR3 runs 13 residues. The CDR3 nucleotides read TGTGCCAGCAGTTTTGACAGGTACAATGAGCAGTTCTTC. It translates to CASSFDRYNEQFF.